One sample yielded the 21 T cell receptor beta chains listed below, sequenced in a study of glioma-infiltrating T cells. TCR alpha and beta CDR3 regions were amplified from RNA using iRepertoire nested multiplex PCR. TCRdb ran MiXCR on the multiplex PCR reads and lists one entry per CDR3 protein. The sample holds about 180,000 distinct CDR3 sequences, under 55% seen once. Sequencing was carried out using glioma tissue, nonneoplastic brain tissue, or PBMCs (not recorded which). All receptors derive from a human donor with low-grade glioma or glioblastoma, undergoing nonglioma brain surgery, or in good health (not recorded which).

Worth noting for this clonotype: A much more abundant neighbour one base away suggests this may be a read error. The chain has TRBV25-1 and TRBJ1-2, with D possibly being TRBD1 (5 bases). CDR3 size: 16 residues. Germline lookup yields CDR1 MGHDK and CDR2 SYGVNS. The CDR3, as DNA: TGTGCCAGCACAGACAGCTCCCTAGCTGTACCCTATTGCTACACCTTC. Translation: CASTDSSLAVPYCYTF.

The CDR3 coding sequence is TGTGCCATCAGCGTACAGGGGAACACTGAAGCTTTCTTT. It specifies CAISVQGNTEAFF. The V and J genes are TRBV6-2 or TRBV6-3 and TRBJ1-1, with TRBD1 as a possible D gene (6 bases). The CDR3 contains 13 residues. V lost 10 bases, J lost 1 base, and 13 bases lay in between. Germline CDR1 is MNHEY and CDR2 is SVGEGT.

The V and J genes are TRBV27 and TRBJ1-1; possibly TRBD1 for D (5 bases). Germline lookup yields CDR1 MNHEY and CDR2 SMNVEV (reference sequence). The V and J ends lost 3 bases and 4 bases respectively, with 15 bases between them. This CDR3 is built from 15 residues. The chain's CDR3 is CASSFVRGTITEAFF. CDR3 in DNA: TGTGCCAGCAGTTTCGTAAGGGGCACTATCACTGAAGCTTTCTTT.

The rearrangement links TRBV5-4 to TRBJ1-1; D gene ambiguous. The CDR3 totals 13 residues. Trimming took off 4 bases at V and 1 base at J, with 8 bases between the two ends. Germline V lookup: CDR1 SGHNT, CDR2 YYREEE (reference sequence). The CDR3 DNA reads TGTGCCAGCAGCGGGAAAGAGAACACTGAAGCTTTCTTT. Translation: CASSGKENTEAFF.

This clonotype was detected ten times or more. This chain uses TRBV7-9 with TRBJ2-7, with D perhaps TRBD1 (6 bases). CDR1 is SEHNR, CDR2 FQNEAQ, per germline (reference sequence). Trimming took 6 bases from V and 6 from J, leaving 12 bases between them. CDR3 size: 12 residues. CDR3 nucleotides: TGTGCCAGCAGTACGACAGGATTCGAGCAGTACTTC. Encoded protein: CASSTTGFEQYF.

About this clonotype: This may be a read error, as it is one base from a much larger clone. J is TRBJ2-1 and V is TRBV28; weak D call: TRBD1 (5 bases). Germline values: CDR1 MDHEN, CDR2 SYDVKM. This CDR3 spans 13 amino acids. CDR3 sequence (DNA): TGTGCCAGCAGTTTAAGAGGTAGCCAGGGTAAGGTCTTC. This codes for CASSLRGSQGKVF.

In regard to this clonotype: This may arise from a read error, as a much more abundant clone is one base away. The rearrangement uses TRBV6-1 and TRBJ2-1, with 11 bases aligning to TRBD2. CDR1 and CDR2 from the germline V gene are MNHNS and SASEGT. V was clipped by 4 bases and J by 8 bases; unmatched bases: 4. CDR3 size: 14 residues. The CDR3 region is CASSVLAGADEQFF. Here the CDR3 DNA reads TGTGCCAGCAGTGTACTAGCGGGAGCAGATGAGCAGTTCTTC.

This clonotype was counted only a few times. V gene TRBV20-1 combines with J gene TRBJ2-2, with 9 bases fitting TRBD2. After removal of 2 bases from V and 0 bases from J, the junction contained 4 bases not matched to a gene. The CDR3 extends over 16 amino acids. Germline V gene sequence: CDR1 DFQATT, CDR2 SNEGSKA (reference sequence). The CDR3 DNA reads TGCAGTGCTAGATCCGGGACTAGCACGAACACCGGGGAGCTGTTTTTT. Amino acid sequence: CSARSGTSTNTGELFF.

This clonotype was picked up a small number of times. The chain joins TRBV29-1 to TRBJ2-1; no reliable D call. This CDR3 has 12 amino acids. Germline loops: CDR1 SQVTM, CDR2 ANQGSEA. V gave up 4 bases and J gave up 1 base, with 5 bases separating them. The CDR3 DNA is TGCAGCGTTGGCAGTTCCTACAATGAGCAGTTCTTC. It yields the protein CSVGSSYNEQFF.

Of note for this clonotype: Just one base apart from a much larger clone, this may be a read error. This chain uses TRBV19 with TRBJ2-7; 8 nucleotides line up with TRBD2. V shed 4 bases, J shed 5 bases, and the junction held 4 bases outside the gene matches. Germline V gene lookup returns CDR1 LNHDA and CDR2 SQIVND (reference sequence). There are 13 residues in the CDR3. The CDR3 is CASSSSGSNEQYF. CDR3 nucleotides: TGTGCCAGTAGTAGCAGCGGGAGTAACGAGCAGTACTTC.

In its sample, this clonotype was seen many times. The chain carries TRBV7-9 and TRBJ1-1; 7 bases align to TRBD1. The CDR3 is 13 amino acids. Germline-derived CDR1 and CDR2 are SEHNR and FQNEAQ (reference sequence). Trimming at V came to 5 bases and at J to 7 bases, leaving 7 bases not matched to a gene. In DNA form, the CDR3 reads TGTGCCAGCAGCGCTTCAGGGGGGAATGAAGCTTTCTTT. This encodes CASSASGGNEAFF.

As to this clonotype: Just one base apart from a much larger clone, this may be a read error. The chain employs TRBV28 and TRBJ2-7, with D perhaps matching TRBD2 (5 bases). From germline, CDR1 is MDHEN and CDR2 SYDVKM. This CDR3 comprises 14 residues. The DNA for the CDR3 is TGTGCCTGCAGTTTGAGCGGAGCCCCCCGCGAGCAGTACTTC. This encodes CACSLSGAPREQYF.

This clonotype was seen only a few times. The chain joins TRBV29-1 to TRBJ1-1; 8 bases are shared with TRBD1. After removal of 7 bases from V and 1 base from J, the junction contained 5 bases not matched to a gene. Germline CDR1 and CDR2: SQVTM and ANQGSEA. The CDR3 sequence is 13 residues long. The CDR3 spells CSGTGSGNTEAFF. The CDR3 DNA follows: TGCAGCGGGACAGGGTCGGGGAACACTGAAGCTTTCTTT. The whole variable domain, remainder taken from reference TRBV29-1 and TRBJ1-1, is SAVISQKPSRDICQRGTSLTIQCQVDSQVTMMFWYRQQPGQSLTLIATANQGSEATYESGFVIDKFPISRPNLTFSTLTVSNMSPEDSSIYLCSGTGSGNTEAFFGQGTRLTVV.

Concerning this clonotype: A much larger clone is a single base away; this may be a read error. CDR3 amino acids: CATSDRRHGYNEQFF. DNA for the CDR3: TGTGCCACCAGTGACCGAAGACACGGTTACAATGAGCAGTTCTTC. The V gene is TRBV24-1, the J gene TRBJ2-1; D is uncertain. Germline CDR1 is KGHDR and CDR2 is SFDVKD. Trimming took off 4 bases at V and 4 bases at J, with 13 bases between the two ends. The CDR3 loop spans 15 amino acids.

V gene TRBV28 combines with J gene TRBJ2-7; perhaps D is TRBD1 or TRBD2 (5 bases each). Per germline, CDR1 MDHEN and CDR2 SYDVKM. There are 14 residues in the CDR3. V was shortened by 8 bases and J by 3 bases, with 17 bases between the two germline ends. The CDR3 DNA is TGTGCCAGCTGTTCCGTGGGGGTAATCTACGAGCAGTACTTC. It specifies CASCSVGVIYEQYF.

This clonotype was counted a few times. One junction end disagrees with the germline gene, perhaps due to a read error. V and J are TRBV6-2 or TRBV6-3 and TRBJ1-1; 10 bases agree with TRBD1. This CDR3 is 15 amino acids long. The germline V gene encodes CDR1 MNHEY and CDR2 SVGEGT. The CDR3 DNA reads as TGTGCCAGCAGTTACAGCGGACAGGGGGGAACTGAAGCTTTATTT. Its translation: CASSYSGQGGTEALF.

As for this clonotype: A single base separates this from a much larger clone, so it may be a read error. The chain combines TRBV24-1 with TRBJ2-1; D is unclear. The CDR3 is 13 residues long. Germline lookup yields CDR1 KGHDR and CDR2 SFDVKD. V lost 3 bases, J lost 9 bases, and 11 bases lay in between. CDR3 region: CATSDPSPAEQFF. The CDR3 DNA reads TGTGCCACCAGTGATCCCTCTCCGGCTGAGCAGTTCTTC.

This clonotype appeared many times. The rearrangement links TRBV28 to TRBJ2-7; D remains ambiguous. CDR3 length equals 13 residues. Germline V gives CDR1 MDHEN, CDR2 SYDVKM. Trimming removed 3 bases at V and 2 bases at J, with 8 bases between. CDR3 sequence (DNA): TGTGCCAGCAGTTTGGAAGTTCCCTACGAGCAGTACTTC. This translates into CASSLEVPYEQYF.

Notes on this clonotype: Sequence at one end of the junction differs from germline and may be a read error. This chain connects TRBV6-1 to TRBJ2-5, with TRBD2 matching over 8 bases. This CDR3 has 14 residues. Germline CDR1 MNHNS, CDR2 SASEGT. CDR3 nucleotide sequence: TGTGCCATCAGTGGCACTAGCGGTATAGATAAGCAGTACTTC. It translates to CAISGTSGIDKQYF.

In this sample, this clonotype turned up a few times. The chain links TRBV4-1 to TRBJ2-7, with D perhaps TRBD2 (6 bases). The V and J ends lost 0 bases and 0 bases respectively, with 18 bases between them. Germline V gives CDR1 MGHRA, CDR2 YSYEKL. This CDR3 has 18 amino acids. DNA for the CDR3: TGCGCCAGCAGCCAAGATCCAGGAGGGCCCGGGAGCTCCTACGAGCAGTACTTC. Its translation is CASSQDPGGPGSSYEQYF.

The V gene is TRBV4-1, the J gene TRBJ2-1; TRBD2 agrees at 12 bases. V was pared by 4 bases and J by 1 base, with 11 bases of the junction left unmatched. The CDR3 is 19 amino acids. Germline V gene data show CDR1 as MGHRA and CDR2 as YSYEKL. The CDR3 sequence is CASSRDLAGGPLSYNEQFF. CDR3 sequence (DNA): TGCGCCAGCAGCCGAGACCTAGCGGGAGGGCCGTTATCCTACAATGAGCAGTTCTTC.